This T cell receptor (beta chain) was retrieved from a study of identical twins (dated by TCRdb to 2016 to 2017). Context from the whole study: TCR alpha and beta repertoires from monozygotic twins, unrelated adults of various ages and cord blood were deep-sequenced to test whether fetal clonotypes persist. To rule out contamination, the twin experiments were replicated at different times with different library preparation protocols.

To prepare the library, 5' RACE was applied. The instrument given in TCRdb is Illumina HiSeq 2000. Template switching added a universal primer binding site, and the final cDNA carried a unique molecular identifier that allowed TCR cDNA molecules to be counted accurately. First-strand cDNA for TCR alpha and beta chains was synthesized from specific primers in the conserved constant-segment region. Each cDNA library was double barcoded, with a SMART-Mk sample barcode plus Illumina barcodes, to control for contamination. TruSeq adapter sequences and Illumina sample barcodes were added in two successive PCR steps. TCR alpha and beta cDNA libraries were sequenced on the Illumina HiSeq platform with custom primers. The authors' pipeline ran thus. Unique molecular identifiers were extracted from raw reads with MiGEC, and CDR3 positions were determined with MiXCR. For each individual, recombination models were inferred using an EM algorithm with the repgenHMM and IGoR tools. Shared clonotypes were analyzed with the tcR package in R, and sharing was normalized by the product of cloneset sizes. Out-of-frame nonproductive sequences were analyzed to study raw recombination free of thymic and clonal selection effects. TCRdb passed the public sequencing reads through fastp at Q25 and MiXCR, retaining productive beta sequences. Entries are consolidated by CDR3 protein sequence, retaining the most common genes and DNA. Here the V and J calls rest on TCRdb's processing, not on the authors' analysis. Counted in this sample were some 730,000 distinct CDR3 sequences; around a sixth of them appeared once. The ten largest make up around 13% of the sample.

Measured from the cysteine to the phenylalanine, the CDR3 is 16 residues long. The CDR3 DNA has 48 bases and is translated from base 1. The germline V gene encodes CDR1 DFQATT and CDR2 SNEGSKA (reference sequence). For this chain, trimming is 0 bases at the V end and 2 bases at the J end, and the number of junction bases without a gene match is 8. Results the study describes overall, beyond this receptor: Invariant T cells such as MAIT and iNKT could partly confound zero-insertion analyses, although diverse VJ usage argued against such confounding for most clonotypes. Compared with coincidental sharing between unrelated individuals, out-of-frame TCR alpha sequences shared between twins showed an excess of sequences with low generation probability. Because the same donors could not be followed over many years, the conclusions relied on cross-sectional statistical analysis. A weaker excess of twin sharing was found in beta out-of-frame sequences because the signal-to-noise ratio was lowered by fewer shared sequences. Abundant cord blood beta clonotypes had fewer insertions, young adult naive repertoires showed a similar but weaker trend, and memory repertoires showed no such trend. In monozygotic twins, out-of-frame TCR alpha sharing was systematically underestimated by recombination models, although the models agreed with sharing between unrelated individuals.

Every donor was a healthy Caucasian. The twin cohort consisted of three pairs of female monozygotic twins, all aged roughly 18 to 29 years. The RNA used for TCR libraries was isolated from peripheral blood mononuclear cells. The table lists this clonotype with many counts. It has no known antigen specificity. Nothing much larger sits one base from this clone, and base qualities are not available. Another study also made use of these data, one on T cells expressing NK-cell markers. In that second paper, the authors write: TCR beta-chain repertoires were profiled in sorted CD3+CD56+NKG2C+, CD3+CD56+NKG2C- and CD3+CD56-NKG2C+ T-cell subsets from several donors. Of the eight sequenced donors, seven were found to be HCMV-seropositive and one was found to be HCMV-seronegative. In several experiments an anti-gammadeltaTCR antibody was added to restrict sorting to alphabetaTCR-expressing T cells. For 6 or 7 donors, the dominant CD3+CD56+NKG2C+ clonotypes were among the top 10 CD8+ clonotypes and accounted for roughly 1.0-7.5% of CD8+ T cells. Those dominant clonotypes were again the most abundant among CD3+CD56-NKG2C+ cells in a handful of donors, at roughly 28.3-60.1%. It remained unclear whether the expanded NKG2C-expressing T cell clones were specific for HCMV antigens. The study sequenced eight donors, all healthy volunteers chosen at random: three men and five women. A commercial ELISA kit detecting HCMV-specific IgG in serum was used to determine HCMV serostatus. For several donors, bulk peripheral blood T-cell repertoires were also sequenced from unsorted PBMC. Reads were demultiplexed and grouped by UMI with MIGEC, and clonotypes were assembled and quantified with MiTCR. To exclude erroneous sequences, any TCR cDNA sequence not supported by at least two reads was discarded. Downstream repertoire analysis used the tcR package, and clonotypes were matched across fractions by CDR3 nucleotide sequence plus V segment. VDJmatch was used to annotate antigen specificity against VDJdb, with one amino acid substitution in CDR3 permitted.

The sample was PBMCs. This TCR came from a woman between 18 and 29 years old in good health. The V and J genes are TRBV20-1 and TRBJ2-7; 9 bases in the middle match TRBD1. The CDR3 region has the sequence CSARDRRTGETYEQYF. The nucleotide sequence is TGCAGTGCTAGAGATCGGAGGACAGGGGAAACCTACGAGCAGTACTTC.